This TCR beta chain was recorded in a study of shared clonotypes between healthy human individuals. Study-level results: Sampling covered blood only; tissue repertoires likely differ.

Assay used: immunoSEQ multiplex PCR; TCRdb lists only in-frame clones, some missing. The sample contains about 2 million clones, about 95% of which appear only once. V dropped 0 bases and J dropped 0 bases, with 12 bases sitting between them. This CDR3 has 17 residues. CDR1 is SGDLS, CDR2 YYNGEE, per germline. It was CD45RO-negative cells, positively selected for CCR7, that made up naive CD8 cells, with terminally differentiated effector memory CD45RA+ cells excluded. As to this clone: Antigen: not known.

The origin of this receptor is a man aged 18 to 29 in good health. Source material: naive CD8+ T cells sorted from blood. The genes are TRBV9 and TRBJ2-2; possible D gene TRBD2, 5 bases. The CDR3 reads CASSVEVQRPNTGELFF. CDR3 sequence (DNA): TGTGCCAGCAGCGTAGAAGTCCAGCGGCCGAACACCGGGGAGCTGTTTTTT.